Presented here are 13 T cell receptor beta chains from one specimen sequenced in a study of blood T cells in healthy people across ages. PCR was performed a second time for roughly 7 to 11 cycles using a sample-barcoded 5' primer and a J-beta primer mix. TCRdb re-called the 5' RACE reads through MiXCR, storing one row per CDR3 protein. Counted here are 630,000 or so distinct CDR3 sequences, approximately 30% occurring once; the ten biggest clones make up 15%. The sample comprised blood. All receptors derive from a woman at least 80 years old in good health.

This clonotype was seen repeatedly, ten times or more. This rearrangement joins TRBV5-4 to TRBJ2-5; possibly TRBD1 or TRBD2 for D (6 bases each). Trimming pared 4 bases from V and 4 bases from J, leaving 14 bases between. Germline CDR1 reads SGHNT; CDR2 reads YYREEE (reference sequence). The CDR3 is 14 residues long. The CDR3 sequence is CASSLDRRGETQYF. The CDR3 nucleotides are TGTGCCAGCAGCCTTGACAGGAGGGGAGAGACCCAGTACTTC.

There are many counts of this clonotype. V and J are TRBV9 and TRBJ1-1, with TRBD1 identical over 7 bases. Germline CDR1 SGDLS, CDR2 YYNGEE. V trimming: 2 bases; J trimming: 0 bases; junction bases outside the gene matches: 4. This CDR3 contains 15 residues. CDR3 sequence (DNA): TGTGCCAGCAGCGTGGGGACAGCGATGAACACTGAAGCTTTCTTT. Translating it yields CASSVGTAMNTEAFF. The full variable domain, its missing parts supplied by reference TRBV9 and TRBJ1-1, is DSGVTQTPKHLITATGQRVTLRCSPRSGDLSVYWYQQSLDQGLQFLIQYYNGEERAKGNILERFSAQQFPDLHSELNLSSLELGDSALYFCASSVGTAMNTEAFFGQGTRLTVV.

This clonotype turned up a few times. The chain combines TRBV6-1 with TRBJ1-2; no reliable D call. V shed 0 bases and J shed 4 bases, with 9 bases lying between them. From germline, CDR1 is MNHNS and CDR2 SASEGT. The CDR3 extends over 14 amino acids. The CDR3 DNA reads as TGTGCCAGCAGTGAAGCGTCAAAGGGCTATGGCTACACCTTC. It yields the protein CASSEASKGYGYTF.

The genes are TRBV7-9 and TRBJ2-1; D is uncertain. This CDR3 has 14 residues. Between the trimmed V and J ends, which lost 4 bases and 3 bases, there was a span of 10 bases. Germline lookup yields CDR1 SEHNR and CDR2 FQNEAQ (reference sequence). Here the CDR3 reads CASSSWERYNEQFF. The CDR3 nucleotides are TGTGCCAGCAGCTCGTGGGAACGCTACAATGAGCAGTTCTTC.

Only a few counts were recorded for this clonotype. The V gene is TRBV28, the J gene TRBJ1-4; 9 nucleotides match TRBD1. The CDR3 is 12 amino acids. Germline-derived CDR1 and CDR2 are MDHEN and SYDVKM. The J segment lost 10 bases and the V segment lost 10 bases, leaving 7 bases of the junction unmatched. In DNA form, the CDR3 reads TGTGCCACTACCGGGGACAGGGCAAAACTGTTTTTT. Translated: CATTGDRAKLFF.

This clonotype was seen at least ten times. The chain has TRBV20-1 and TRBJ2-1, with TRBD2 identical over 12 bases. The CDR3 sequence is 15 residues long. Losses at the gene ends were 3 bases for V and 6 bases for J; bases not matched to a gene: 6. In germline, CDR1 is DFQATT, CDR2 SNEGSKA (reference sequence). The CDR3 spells CSASLGLAGPNEQFF. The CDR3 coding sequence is TGCAGTGCTAGCCTTGGACTAGCGGGGCCCAATGAGCAGTTCTTC.

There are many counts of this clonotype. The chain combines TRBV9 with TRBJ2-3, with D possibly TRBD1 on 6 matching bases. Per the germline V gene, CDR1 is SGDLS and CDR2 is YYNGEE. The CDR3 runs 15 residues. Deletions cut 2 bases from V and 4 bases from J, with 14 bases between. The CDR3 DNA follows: TGTGCCAGCAGCGTGGGCGTCAGGGGCGCAGATACGCAGTATTTT. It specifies CASSVGVRGADTQYF.

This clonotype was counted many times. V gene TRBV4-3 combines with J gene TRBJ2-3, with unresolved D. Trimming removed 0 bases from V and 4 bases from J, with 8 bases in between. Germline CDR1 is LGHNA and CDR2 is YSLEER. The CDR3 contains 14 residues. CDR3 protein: CASSQDRAPDTQYF. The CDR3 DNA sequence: TGCGCCAGCAGCCAAGACAGAGCTCCAGATACGCAGTATTTT.

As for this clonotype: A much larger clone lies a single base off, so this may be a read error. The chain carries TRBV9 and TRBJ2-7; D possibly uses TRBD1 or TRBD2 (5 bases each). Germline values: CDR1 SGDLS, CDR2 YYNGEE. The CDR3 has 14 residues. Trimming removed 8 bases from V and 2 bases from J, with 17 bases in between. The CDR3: CASGTGPRTYEQYF. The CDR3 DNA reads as TGTGCCAGTGGGACCGGGCCCCGAACCTACGAGCAGTACTTC.

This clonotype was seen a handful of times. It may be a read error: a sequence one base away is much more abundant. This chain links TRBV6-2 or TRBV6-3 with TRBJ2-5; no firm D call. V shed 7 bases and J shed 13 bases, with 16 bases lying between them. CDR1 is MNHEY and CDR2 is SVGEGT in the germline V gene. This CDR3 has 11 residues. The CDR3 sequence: CASTHGQVGYF. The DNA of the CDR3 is TGTGCCAGCACCCACGGGCAGGTTGGGTACTTC.

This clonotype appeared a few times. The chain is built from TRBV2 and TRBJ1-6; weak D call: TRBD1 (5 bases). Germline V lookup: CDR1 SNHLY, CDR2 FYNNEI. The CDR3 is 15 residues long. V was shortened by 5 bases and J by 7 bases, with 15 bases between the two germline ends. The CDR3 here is CASSTLAGGNSPLHF. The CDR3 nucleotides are TGTGCCAGCAGTACTCTAGCGGGGGGGAATTCACCCCTCCACTTT.

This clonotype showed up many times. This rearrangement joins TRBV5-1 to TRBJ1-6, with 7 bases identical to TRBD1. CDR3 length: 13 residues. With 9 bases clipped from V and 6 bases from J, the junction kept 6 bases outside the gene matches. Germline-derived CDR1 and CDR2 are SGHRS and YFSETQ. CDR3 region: CATPTGTNSPLHF. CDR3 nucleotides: TGCGCCACTCCGACAGGGACTAATTCACCCCTCCACTTT.

The CDR3 is CASSPTGGGTYNEQFF. The DNA of the CDR3 is TGTGCCAGCAGCCCTACCGGGGGGGGCACGTACAATGAGCAGTTCTTC. The V and J genes are TRBV7-2 and TRBJ2-1, with 8 bases that match TRBD2. Losses at the gene ends were 5 bases for V and 4 bases for J; bases not matched to a gene: 10. The CDR3 covers 16 residues. The germline V gene encodes CDR1 SGHTA and CDR2 FQGNSA.